This TCR beta chain is drawn from a study of blood T cell repertoires in COVID-19. Looking at the study overall: Collection of acute and convalescent COVID-19 samples took place in the United States, Italy and Spain. Sample material is recorded as cDNA or gDNA derived from T cells, B-cell-depleted T cells, or PBMCs.

The V end was cut by 1 base, the J end by 3 bases, with 12 bases between. The germline CDR1 and CDR2 sequences are LGHDT and YNNKEL (reference sequence). CDR3 length: 15 residues. Data came from immunoSEQ multiplex PCR; TCRdb stores just in-frame clones and leaves some out. The repertoire holds over 90,000 clones, around nine tenths seen once, with about 3.2% in the top ten. The sequence was obtained from a woman in her seventies with acute or convalescent COVID-19. The chain employs TRBV3-1 (or the pseudogene TRBV3-2) and TRBJ2-5; D possibly corresponds to TRBD2 (5 bases). Input material: peripheral blood. CDR3 nucleotide sequence: TGTGCCAGCAGCCAAGTTGGACTGCAGGAAGAGACCCAGTACTTC. It is translated as CASSQVGLQEETQYF.